The next 6 T cell receptor beta chains were all read from a single sample in a study of cytomegalovirus exposure and HLA in healthy donors. Use of 60 Vbeta and 13 Jbeta primers characterized the PCR. Using immunoSEQ multiplex PCR, the repertoire was profiled, and TCRdb retains in-frame clones only, with some absent. The sample records 150,000 to 200,000 clones, about 88% being singletons. The sequenced sample consisted of PBMCs. The source is a man aged 18 to 30 in good health and CMV-seropositive.

The chain carries TRBV4-3 and TRBJ2-7; D remains ambiguous. This CDR3 is 13 amino acids long. V lost 2 bases and J 4 bases, leaving 9 bases between the germline ends. Germline lookup yields CDR1 LGHNA and CDR2 YSLEER. DNA for the CDR3: TGCGCCAGCAGCCAAAGCCCCGGGTACGAGCAGTACTTC. It yields the protein CASSQSPGYEQYF.

In this sample, this clone turned up a few times. The gene calls are TRBV27 and TRBJ2-2; the match to TRBD1 covers 9 bases. Per the germline V gene, CDR1 is MNHEY and CDR2 is SMNVEV (reference sequence). J lost 6 bases, V lost 8 bases, and 10 bases had no gene match. The length of the CDR3 is 15 residues. The CDR3 DNA reads TGTGCCAGCGGCGGACAGGGGAGGCGTGCCGGGGAGCTGTTTTTT. Translating it yields CASGGQGRRAGELFF.

This chain connects TRBV6-1 to TRBJ2-5, with 11 bases identical to TRBD2. Trimming took 6 bases from V and 2 from J; bases not matched to a gene: 5. Germline CDR1 MNHNS, CDR2 SASEGT. The CDR3 has 15 residues. DNA of the CDR3: TGTGCCAGCAGAGTACTAGCGGGGGTACAAGAGACCCAGTACTTC. It translates to CASRVLAGVQETQYF.

In its sample, this clone was seen once. The rearrangement joins TRBV19 to TRBJ1-2, with 7 bases matching TRBD1. This CDR3 comprises 19 residues. CDR1 and CDR2 (germline): LNHDA, SQIVND (reference sequence). V was clipped by 0 bases and J by 6 bases; unmatched bases: 19. CDR3 sequence (DNA): TGTGCCAGTAGTATAGAGTGGCAGGGGGTTATGGCTCGAGATCATGGCTACACCTTC. It codes for CASSIEWQGVMARDHGYTF.

CDR3 sequence: CAWGRMNTEAFF. As DNA, the CDR3 is TGTGCCTGGGGCAGGATGAACACTGAAGCTTTCTTT. The chain links TRBV30 to TRBJ1-1; D gene uncertain. CDR1 and CDR2 (germline): GTSNPN, SVGIG (reference sequence). Trimming cost V 5 bases and J 0 bases, with 7 bases left between them. The length of the CDR3 is 12 residues.

This clone was seen more than once but under ten times. The V gene is TRBV6-1, the J gene TRBJ1-5, with 7 bases identical to TRBD1. The CDR3 totals 15 residues. V was clipped by 6 bases and J by 3 bases; unmatched bases: 8. Germline V gives CDR1 MNHNS, CDR2 SASEGT. The CDR3 sequence is CASRRTGATNQPQHF. As DNA, the CDR3 is TGTGCCAGCAGGCGAACAGGGGCTACCAATCAGCCCCAGCATTTT.